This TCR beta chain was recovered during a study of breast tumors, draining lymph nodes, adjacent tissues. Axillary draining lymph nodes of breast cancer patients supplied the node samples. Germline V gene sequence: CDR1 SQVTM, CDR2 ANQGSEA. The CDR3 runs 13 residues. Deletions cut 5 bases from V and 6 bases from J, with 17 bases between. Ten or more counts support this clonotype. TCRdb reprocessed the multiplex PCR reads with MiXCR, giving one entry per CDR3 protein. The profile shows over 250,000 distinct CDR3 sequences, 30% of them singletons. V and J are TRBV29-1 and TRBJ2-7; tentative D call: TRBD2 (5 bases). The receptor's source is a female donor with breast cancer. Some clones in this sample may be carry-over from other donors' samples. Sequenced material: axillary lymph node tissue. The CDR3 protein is CSVILRVAREQYF. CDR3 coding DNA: TGCAGCGTTATCTTGCGGGTAGCTCGCGAGCAGTACTTC.